The 2 T cell receptor beta chains reported below all come from one sample, sequenced in a study of OX40 agonist ivuxolimab in advanced cancers. TCRdb's table, derived via immunoSEQ multiplex PCR, lists solely in-frame clones and lacks some. The sample consists of over 6,000 clones, about 84% of them appearing once. Here the sequenced sample was CD4+ or CD8+ T cells sorted from blood, taken in a trial of the OX40 agonist ivuxolimab. The receptors here all came from an adult with an advanced solid tumor such as melanoma, head and neck, liver or kidney cancer.

The chain links TRBV27 to TRBJ1-5; no reliable D call. The V and J ends lost 1 base and 7 bases respectively, with 11 bases between them. CDR3 size: 14 residues. Germline V gene lookup returns CDR1 MNHEY and CDR2 SMNVEV (reference sequence). In nucleotides, the CDR3 is TGTGCCAGCAGTTTATTAGTGGGAAGCCAGCCCCAGCATTTT. This sequence encodes CASSLLVGSQPQHF.

The chain joins TRBV6-1 to TRBJ2-7; D is perhaps TRBD1 (5 bases). V was shortened by 2 bases and J by 7 bases, with 9 bases between the two germline ends. This CDR3 has 12 residues. CDR1 and CDR2 (germline): MNHNS, SASEGT. The CDR3: CASSELGVEQYF. CDR3 sequence (DNA): TGTGCCAGCAGTGAATTAGGGGTGGAGCAGTACTTC.